The TCR beta chain under discussion was sequenced for a study of cytomegalovirus exposure and HLA in healthy donors. Whole-study results and caveats: Researchers reported in a later analysis that common viral pathogens appeared linked to several top clusters. Analysis was carried out at a later point, and it linked a missense DCLRE1C variant to TCR beta V- and J-gene trimming.

This clone has only a few counts. Its target is not known. Amplification used 60 Vbeta primers and 13 Jbeta primers. Data came from immunoSEQ multiplex PCR; TCRdb stores just in-frame clones and leaves some out. The table shows 85,000 to 95,000 clones, with around 8% occurring only once. The CDR3 loop spans 13 amino acids. Trimming removed 7 bases at V and 4 bases at J, with 14 bases between. CDR1 and CDR2 (germline): MDHEN, SYDVKM. Material: PBMCs. This receptor was obtained from a man in his forties or fifties in good health and CMV-seronegative. V and J are TRBV28 and TRBJ2-7; D may be TRBD2 (5 bases). The CDR3 coding sequence is TGTGCCAGCATCTCTGGAGGTTTTTACGAGCAGTACTTC. Amino acids: CASISGGFYEQYF.